Presented here are 6 T cell receptor beta chains from one specimen sequenced in a study of T cells after yellow fever vaccination. TCRdb redid the calling of the 5' RACE reads with MiXCR, one entry per CDR3 protein. The sample yields about 210,000 distinct CDR3 sequences, more than 3% seen once. Here the sequenced sample was CD4+ T cells sorted from PBMCs, taken 10 days after the yellow fever booster vaccination. Every receptor here comes from a man between 18 and 29 years old who received the YFV17D yellow fever vaccine.

This clonotype was counted between two and nine times. V and J are TRBV5-1 and TRBJ1-1, with a possible D match to TRBD1 (5 bases). The CDR3 has 15 amino acids. Germline CDR1 SGHRS, CDR2 YFSETQ. Deletions cut 9 bases from V and 7 bases from J, with 25 bases between. The CDR3 coding sequence is TGCGCCACCAGAGGGTCGCCGGGGGAATTCCTTGAAGCTTTCTTT. Translating gives CATRGSPGEFLEAFF.

This clonotype was counted many times. V is TRBV20-1 and J is TRBJ2-7, with 8 bases lining up with TRBD1. Germline CDR1 and CDR2: DFQATT and SNEGSKA (reference sequence). Trimming removed 4 bases from V and 3 bases from J; junction bases left unmatched: 11. The CDR3 is made up of 15 amino acids. CDR3 amino acids: CSANPDRGRDYEQYF. CDR3 DNA: TGCAGTGCTAACCCAGACAGGGGAAGGGACTACGAGCAGTACTTC.

This clonotype has just a few counts. The CDR3 bases are TGTGCCAGCAGCATTCAAGGGGGGTCAGAGACCCAGTACTTC. This encodes CASSIQGGSETQYF. The chain joins TRBV7-3 to TRBJ2-5; TRBD1 or TRBD2 may be the D gene (6 bases each). V was trimmed by 5 bases and J by 4 bases, leaving 14 bases between them. This CDR3 contains 14 residues. The germline CDR1 and CDR2 sequences are SGHTA and FQGTGA.

This clonotype was found many times. The genes are TRBV7-2 and TRBJ1-6; a weak D match, TRBD1 (5 bases). The CDR3 covers 17 residues. V was cut by 7 bases and J by 7 bases, with 23 bases left in between. From germline, CDR1 is SGHTA and CDR2 FQGNSA. Here the CDR3 reads CASTPGPRDGLNSPLHF. CDR3 DNA sequence: TGTGCCAGCACCCCAGGCCCTCGGGACGGATTGAATTCACCCCTCCACTTT.

This clonotype was seen a handful of times. The J gene is TRBJ1-2, the V gene TRBV2; weak D call: TRBD1 (5 bases). Trimming cost V 5 bases and J 3 bases, with 13 bases left between them. Germline V lookup: CDR1 SNHLY, CDR2 FYNNEI. The CDR3 contains 14 residues. CDR3: CASSNVGGDYGYTF. The CDR3 DNA follows: TGTGCCAGCAGTAATGTCGGGGGGGACTATGGCTACACCTTC.

This clonotype was observed many times. This chain links TRBV6-1 with TRBJ1-2; D remains ambiguous. This CDR3 is built from 13 residues. V gave up 6 bases and J gave up 1 base, with 9 bases separating them. Germline V gene data show CDR1 as MNHNS and CDR2 as SASEGT. The CDR3 coding sequence is TGTGCCAGCAGGGAGGCCGTTAACTATGGCTACACCTTC. Translation gives CASREAVNYGYTF.